The 26 T cell receptor beta chains below were found in one sample sequenced in a study of blood T cell repertoires in COVID-19. Clones were read by immunoSEQ multiplex PCR, and TCRdb kept only the in-frame ones, dropping some. Of around 95,000 clones in the sample, about 77% were seen once. The source material was peripheral blood. These receptors were collected from a man between 65 and 85 years old with active or convalescent COVID-19.

The gene calls are TRBV4-2 and TRBJ2-2; TRBD2 matches 16 bases. CDR3 length equals 21 residues. The V and J ends lost 4 bases and 1 base, in that order; junction bases with no gene match: 12. The germline gives CDR1 LGHNA, CDR2 YNFKEQ. The CDR3 reads CASSLNPGLAGGPGNTGELFF. For the CDR3, the DNA is TGTGCCAGCAGCCTCAACCCGGGACTAGCGGGGGGGCCGGGGAACACCGGGGAGCTGTTTTTT.

The chain links TRBV11-2 to TRBJ2-5; D is possibly TRBD2 (5 bases). Trimming shortened V by 3 bases and J by 1 base, and 9 bases separated the two germline ends. The CDR3 is 14 amino acids. Germline V lookup: CDR1 SGHAT, CDR2 FQNNGV. CDR3 protein: CASSLGGFQETQYF. In DNA form, the CDR3 reads TGTGCCAGCAGCTTGGGCGGGTTCCAAGAGACCCAGTACTTC.

In this sample, this clone turned up a few times. This chain uses TRBV2 with TRBJ2-2; 7 nucleotides match TRBD1. Germline V CDR1 and CDR2: SNHLY, FYNNEI. J was trimmed by 7 bases and V by 7 bases; bases with no gene match: 9. This CDR3 comprises 14 residues. CDR3: CASKGTENHGELFF. The CDR3 DNA reads TGTGCCAGCAAGGGGACAGAGAATCACGGGGAGCTGTTTTTT. The entire variable domain, with the rest obtained from reference TRBV2 and TRBJ2-2, is as follows: EPEVTQTPSHQVTQMGQEVILRCVPISNHLYFYWYRQILGQKVEFLVSFYNNEISEKSEIFDDQFSVERPDGSNFTLKIRSTKLEDSAMYFCASKGTENHGELFFGEGSRLTVL.

J is TRBJ2-1 and V is TRBV2; D is perhaps TRBD2 (5 bases). The V end was cut by 5 bases, the J end by 15 bases, with 20 bases between. CDR1 is SNHLY and CDR2 is FYNNEI in the germline V gene. This CDR3 has 13 amino acids. The CDR3 region is CASSRLGVSQGFF. The CDR3 DNA sequence: TGTGCCAGCAGTCGACTCGGGGTGAGCCAAGGGTTCTTC.

The CDR3 here is CASSATRTGEQFF. For the CDR3, the DNA is TGTGCCAGCAGTGCCACCCGAACCGGTGAGCAGTTCTTC. This sequence joins TRBV6-1 and TRBJ2-1, with D uncertain. Germline loops: CDR1 MNHNS, CDR2 SASEGT. The CDR3 length is 13 residues. Trimming cost V 4 bases and J 9 bases, with 13 bases left between them.

The chain joins TRBV7-2 to TRBJ2-7, with 8 bases that match TRBD1. Germline V gene lookup returns CDR1 SGHTA and CDR2 FQGNSA. V lost 2 bases to trimming and J lost 2 bases; unmatched junction nucleotides: 5. The CDR3 is 15 residues long. This CDR3 is CASSLYPDRAYEQYF. The CDR3 DNA follows: TGTGCCAGCAGCTTATACCCGGACAGGGCCTACGAGCAGTACTTC.

This chain uses TRBV4-2 with TRBJ1-5; TRBD1 agrees at 9 bases. The CDR3 runs 15 residues. CDR1 is LGHNA and CDR2 is YNFKEQ in the germline V gene. The ends lost 0 bases at V and 4 bases at J; junction bases unmatched: 1. As DNA, the CDR3 is TGTGCCAGCAGCCAAGACGGACAGGGGAATCAGCCCCAGCATTTT. The encoded protein is CASSQDGQGNQPQHF.

The J gene is TRBJ2-7, the V gene TRBV7-2; 9 bases line up with TRBD1. The CDR3 consists of 18 residues. Germline trimming cut 3 bases from V and 1 base from J; bases unmatched to any gene: 13. Germline V CDR1 and CDR2: SGHTA, FQGNSA. The CDR3 spells CASSFGWDGQGRSYEQYF. The CDR3 nucleotides are TGTGCCAGCAGCTTCGGATGGGACGGACAGGGGCGATCCTACGAGCAGTACTTC.

The CDR3 loop reads CASSSLTGEKLFF. The DNA of the CDR3 is TGTGCCAGCAGTAGTCTGACAGGTGAAAAACTGTTTTTT. The chain employs TRBV6-6 and TRBJ1-4; D is perhaps TRBD1 (6 bases). CDR3 length: 13 residues. The germline V gene encodes CDR1 MNHNY and CDR2 SVGAGI (reference sequence). Trimming took 5 bases from V and 7 from J, leaving 11 bases between them.

The CDR3 region has the DNA TGTGCCAGCAGCGTAGCCCCTTCAGAGGGGGTTCCATACGAGCAGTACTTC. As protein: CASSVAPSEGVPYEQYF. The chain couples TRBV9 to TRBJ2-7, with TRBD1 as a possible D gene (6 bases). Deletions cut 0 bases from V and 4 bases from J, with 20 bases between. From germline, CDR1 is SGDLS and CDR2 YYNGEE. This CDR3 has 17 amino acids.

In its sample, this clone was seen once. This chain uses TRBV27 with TRBJ2-1; 7 bases line up with TRBD2. The CDR3 has 18 amino acids. Germline CDR1 is MNHEY and CDR2 is SMNVEV (reference sequence). The ends lost 2 bases at V and 0 bases at J; junction bases unmatched: 10. The chain's CDR3 is CASSLVGGRKSSYNEQFF. CDR3 in DNA: TGTGCCAGCAGTTTAGTGGGCGGGAGAAAGAGCTCCTACAATGAGCAGTTCTTC.

This clone appeared a few times. J is TRBJ2-1 and V is TRBV5-5; the match to TRBD1 covers 8 bases. The CDR3 is made up of 17 amino acids. The trim removed 6 bases at V and 3 bases at J, leaving 14 bases unmatched. The germline CDR1 and CDR2 sequences are SGHKS and YYEKEE (reference sequence). The CDR3 here is CASNLDRESGLYNEQFF. The CDR3 region has the DNA TGTGCCAGCAACCTGGACAGGGAAAGTGGACTCTACAATGAGCAGTTCTTC. The full variable domain, rest sourced from reference TRBV5-5 and TRBJ2-1, is DAGVTQSPTHLIKTRGQQVTLRCSPISGHKSVSWYQQVLGQGPQFIFQYYEKEERGRGNFPDRFSARQFPNYSSELNVNALLLGDSALYLCASNLDRESGLYNEQFFGPGTRLTVL.

This rearrangement joins TRBV7-2 to TRBJ2-3; TRBD2 aligns across 9 bases. J was trimmed by 5 bases and V by 2 bases; bases with no gene match: 11. Germline CDR1 SGHTA, CDR2 FQGNSA. This CDR3 comprises 17 residues. In DNA, the CDR3 is TGTGCCAGCAGCTTAAGGCGGACTAGCGCGATTGGAGATACGCAGTATTTT. Protein: CASSLRRTSAIGDTQYF.

The chain is built from TRBV3-1 (or the pseudogene TRBV3-2) and TRBJ1-2, with 8 bases matching TRBD1. With 4 bases clipped from V and 3 bases from J, the junction kept 10 bases outside the gene matches. The CDR3 runs to 16 residues. Germline lookup yields CDR1 LGHDT and CDR2 YNNKEL (reference sequence). The CDR3 DNA reads TGTGCCAGCAGCCCCCAGACACCGACAGGGGACTATGGCTACACCTTC. It encodes CASSPQTPTGDYGYTF.

This sequence joins TRBV6-2 or TRBV6-3 and TRBJ1-5; TRBD1 matches 8 bases. CDR1 and CDR2 from the germline V gene are MNHEY and SVGEGT. With 5 bases clipped from V and 7 bases from J, the junction kept 7 bases outside the gene matches. This CDR3 is 14 amino acids long. CDR3 sequence: CASSPWTGSQPQHF. The CDR3 DNA sequence: TGTGCCAGCAGTCCCTGGACAGGGTCCCAGCCCCAGCATTTT.

This chain uses TRBV5-1 with TRBJ1-2, with TRBD1 matching 9 bases. CDR3 size: 15 residues. CDR1 and CDR2 (germline): SGHRS, YFSETQ. With V trimmed by 0 bases and J by 5 bases, 5 bases remained unmatched. The CDR3 nucleotides read TGCGCCAGCAGCTTGGGGGACAGGGAGACATATGGCTACACCTTC. Its translation is CASSLGDRETYGYTF.

Ten or more counts support this clone. The rearrangement joins TRBV7-6 to TRBJ1-1; TRBD1 is a possible D gene (5 bases). Trimming shortened V by 0 bases and J by 4 bases, and 12 bases separated the two germline ends. The CDR3 sequence is 15 residues long. From germline, CDR1 is SGHVS and CDR2 FNYEAQ. The CDR3 DNA reads TGTGCCAGCAGCTTAGCGGGGGGTAGGGCCACTGAAGCTTTCTTT. Translation: CASSLAGGRATEAFF.

The V and J genes are TRBV2 and TRBJ1-1, with D perhaps matching TRBD1 (6 bases). This CDR3 contains 14 residues. Germline V CDR1 and CDR2: SNHLY, FYNNEI. Between the trimmed V and J ends, which lost 7 bases and 5 bases, there was a span of 17 bases. The CDR3 DNA is TGTGCCAGCAAAGTTTTAGACAGGCGGACTGAAGCTTTCTTT. Protein product: CASKVLDRRTEAFF. Looking up the rest from reference TRBV2 and TRBJ1-1 gives the full variable domain: EPEVTQTPSHQVTQMGQEVILRCVPISNHLYFYWYRQILGQKVEFLVSFYNNEISEKSEIFDDQFSVERPDGSNFTLKIRSTKLEDSAMYFCASKVLDRRTEAFFGQGTRLTVV.

CDR3 sequence: CASSPGLAPYYEQYF. The CDR3 nucleotides read TGTGCCAGCAGCCCCGGGCTAGCTCCTTACTACGAGCAGTACTTC. The chain carries TRBV7-3 and TRBJ2-7; D may be TRBD2 (5 bases). Germline CDR1 reads SGHTA; CDR2 reads FQGTGA. V was pared by 5 bases and J by 3 bases, with 17 bases between. CDR3 size: 15 residues.

This chain joins TRBV4-3 and TRBJ2-1; no clear D gene. The germline V gene encodes CDR1 LGHNA and CDR2 YSLEER. The CDR3 runs to 13 residues. Trimming pared 2 bases from V and 7 bases from J, leaving 9 bases between. DNA for the CDR3: TGCGCCAGCAGCCAAATTCCCGCGAATGAGCAGTTCTTC. It yields the protein CASSQIPANEQFF.

In DNA, the CDR3 is TGTGCCAGCAGTTTACTAGCGGCGTCAGGGACCCAGTACTTC. This sequence encodes CASSLLAASGTQYF. The genes are TRBV27 and TRBJ2-5, with 7 bases identical to TRBD2. CDR1 MNHEY and CDR2 SMNVEV come from the germline V gene (reference sequence). The CDR3 totals 14 residues. V trimming: 2 bases; J trimming: 7 bases; junction bases outside the gene matches: 7.

V and J are TRBV19 and TRBJ2-2; no definite D call. Trimming removed 5 bases at V and 1 base at J, with 5 bases between. The CDR3 length is 13 residues. The germline CDR1 and CDR2 sequences are LNHDA and SQIVND (reference sequence). The CDR3 DNA is TGTGCCAGTAGTTCTCTGAACACCGGGGAGCTGTTTTTT. This encodes CASSSLNTGELFF.

This rearrangement joins TRBV2 to TRBJ2-1; D possibly corresponds to TRBD1 (6 bases). The CDR3 is 13 amino acids. Germline V CDR1 and CDR2: SNHLY, FYNNEI. Between the trimmed V and J ends, which lost 3 bases and 4 bases, there was a span of 7 bases. In nucleotides, the CDR3 is TGTGCCAGCAGTGAGGACAGATACAATGAGCAGTTCTTC. Its translation: CASSEDRYNEQFF.

This clone showed up just a few times. The rearrangement links TRBV3-1 (or the pseudogene TRBV3-2) to TRBJ1-2, with D maybe TRBD1 (5 bases). The germline V gene encodes CDR1 LGHDT and CDR2 YNNKEL (reference sequence). The length of the CDR3 is 12 residues. Between the trimmed V and J ends, which lost 1 base and 6 bases, there was a span of 6 bases. CDR3 in amino acids: CASSQVQDGYTF. The CDR3 bases are TGTGCCAGCAGCCAAGTACAGGATGGCTACACCTTC.

This sequence joins TRBV15 and TRBJ1-2; D is uncertain. Trimming cost V 3 bases and J 7 bases, with 12 bases left between them. Germline lookup yields CDR1 LNHNV and CDR2 YYDKDF (reference sequence). The CDR3 totals 13 residues. The CDR3 sequence is CATSSDTFGGYTF. CDR3 DNA sequence: TGTGCCACCAGCAGCGACACCTTCGGTGGCTACACCTTC.

This chain connects TRBV2 to TRBJ2-5; TRBD1 might be the D (6 bases). This CDR3 is built from 14 residues. Trimming took off 2 bases at V and 1 base at J, with 8 bases between the two ends. From germline, CDR1 is SNHLY and CDR2 FYNNEI. The CDR3 spells CASSETGPQETQYF. The CDR3 coding sequence is TGTGCCAGCAGTGAAACAGGGCCCCAAGAGACCCAGTACTTC.